Presented here are 24 T cell receptor beta chains from one specimen sequenced in a study of shared clonotypes between healthy human individuals (dated by TCRdb to about 2020). The protocol used for the library was the immunoSEQ multiplex PCR assay. TCRdb carries this immuneACCESS record with in-frame sequences only. Its versions omit some clonotypes, under half of them owing to an unresolved V gene in the studies checked, with the rest unexplained. The sample includes about 530,000 clones, with around 96% observed a single time. Less than 0.06% of the sample is in the top ten clones. Material for sequencing was naive CD4+ T cells sorted from blood. Explained via the paper, the cell subset or site label denotes: CD45RA+ positively selected. The receptors come from a woman aged 25 to 39 in good health.

The chain joins TRBV27 to TRBJ2-2; tentatively, D is TRBD2 (6 bases). The CDR3 has 15 amino acids. CDR1 is MNHEY, CDR2 SMNVEV, per germline (reference sequence). V was pared by 3 bases and J by 7 bases, with 15 bases between. CDR3 protein: CASSLFSPRDGELFF. The DNA for the CDR3 is TGTGCCAGCAGTTTGTTCTCCCCGCGGGACGGGGAGCTGTTTTTT.

The genes are TRBV6-1 and TRBJ2-2; D is perhaps TRBD1 or TRBD2 (5 bases each). Trimming stripped 6 bases from V and 4 bases from J, with 15 bases between. The CDR3 sequence is 15 residues long. Germline V lookup: CDR1 MNHNS, CDR2 SASEGT. This CDR3 is CASRRGRVGTGELFF. The DNA for the CDR3 is TGTGCCAGCAGGAGGGGCAGGGTAGGCACCGGGGAGCTGTTTTTT.

The chain joins TRBV19 to TRBJ1-3; D remains unclear. Between the trimmed V and J ends, which lost 5 bases and 4 bases, there was a span of 12 bases. This CDR3 has 14 amino acids. The V gene's germline CDR1 is LNHDA and CDR2 SQIVND (reference sequence). The CDR3 nucleotides read TGTGCCAGTAGTCCCTCCGGGGTCGGAAACACCATATATTTT. Translated: CASSPSGVGNTIYF.

On this clone: A read error may produce the germline difference seen at one junction end. This chain uses TRBV2 with TRBJ2-3; D is possibly TRBD2 (5 bases). Looked up from germline, CDR1 is SNHLY and CDR2 is FYNNEI. This CDR3 has 14 amino acids. The CDR3: CASSEVSSTDTQYF. CDR3 DNA: TGTGCCAGCAGTGAAGTGTCTAGCACGGATACGCAGTATTTT. Based on the CDR3 plus reference TRBV2 and TRBJ2-3, the full variable domain is EPEVTQTPSHQVTQMGQEVILRCVPISNHLYFYWYRQILGQKVEFLVSFYNNEISEKSEIFDDQFSVERPDGSNFTLKIRSTKLEDSAMYFCASSEVSSTDTQYFGPGTRLTVL.

The chain recombines TRBV28 with TRBJ2-7; 9 nucleotides line up with TRBD1. Trimming at V came to 5 bases and at J to 1 base, leaving 6 bases not matched to a gene. The CDR3 contains 15 residues. Germline V lookup: CDR1 MDHEN, CDR2 SYDVKM. CDR3 DNA: TGTGCCAGCAGTGCCTCCGGGACAGGGTCCTACGAGCAGTACTTC. This gives the protein CASSASGTGSYEQYF.

V usage is TRBV28 and J usage is TRBJ1-1; the D gene is possibly TRBD1 (5 bases). V lost 7 bases, J lost 6 bases, and 9 bases lay in between. The CDR3 spans 11 residues. Germline-derived CDR1 and CDR2 are MDHEN and SYDVKM. This chain's CDR3 is CASIGGPEAFF. The CDR3 nucleotides read TGTGCCAGCATCGGGGGACCTGAAGCTTTCTTT.

The chain carries TRBV27 and TRBJ1-1; maybe TRBD1 (6 bases). CDR1 is MNHEY, CDR2 SMNVEV, per germline (reference sequence). The length of the CDR3 is 13 residues. Between the trimmed V and J ends, which lost 6 bases and 3 bases, there was a span of 11 bases. The CDR3 DNA sequence: TGTGCCAGCAGCTTGGGGGCGTACACTGAAGCTTTCTTT. It codes for CASSLGAYTEAFF.

This rearrangement joins TRBV27 to TRBJ1-4, with a possible D match to TRBD1 (5 bases). The CDR3 sequence is 12 residues long. Trimming left V 3 bases short and J 8 bases short, with 7 bases between. The germline V gene has CDR1 MNHEY and CDR2 SMNVEV (reference sequence). In DNA form, the CDR3 reads TGTGCCAGCAGTTTCGAGGGGGAAAAACTGTTTTTT. This sequence encodes CASSFEGEKLFF.

The rearrangement links TRBV6-5 to TRBJ2-1; 7 nucleotides line up with TRBD1. Germline assignment: CDR1 MNHEY and CDR2 SVGAGI. J lost 1 base, V lost 4 bases, and 4 bases had no gene match. This CDR3 is built from 15 residues. The CDR3 loop reads CASSLGQQSYNEQFF. The CDR3 DNA is TGTGCCAGCAGTTTGGGACAGCAATCCTACAATGAGCAGTTCTTC.

V and J are TRBV7-3 and TRBJ2-2; D is undetermined. The germline V gene has CDR1 SGHTA and CDR2 FQGTGA. The CDR3 is made up of 14 amino acids. V was pared by 1 base and J by 2 bases, with 5 bases between. The CDR3 sequence is CASSLKGNTGELFF. In DNA form, the CDR3 reads TGTGCCAGCAGCTTAAAGGGAAACACCGGGGAGCTGTTTTTT. The full variable domain, completed using reference TRBV7-3 and TRBJ2-2, is GAGVSQTPSNKVTEKGKYVELRCDPISGHTALYWYRQSLGQGPEFLIYFQGTGAADDSGLPNDRFFAVRPEGSVSTLKIQRTERGDSAVYLCASSLKGNTGELFFGEGSRLTVL.

V usage is TRBV4-1 and J usage is TRBJ2-5; D gene ambiguous. Between the trimmed V and J ends, which lost 1 base and 5 bases, there was a span of 11 bases. In germline, CDR1 is MGHRA, CDR2 YSYEKL. CDR3 length: 14 amino acids. This chain's CDR3 is CASSQVLALETQYF. The CDR3, as DNA: TGCGCCAGCAGCCAAGTACTTGCTCTCGAGACCCAGTACTTC.

The chain carries TRBV5-4 and TRBJ2-1; D call uncertain. The V gene lost 2 bases and the J gene lost 7 bases, with 7 bases spanning the gap. Germline CDR1 reads SGHNT; CDR2 reads YYREEE (reference sequence). There are 12 residues in the CDR3. This CDR3 is CASSLKPNEQFF. CDR3 bases: TGTGCCAGCAGCTTAAAACCGAATGAGCAGTTCTTC.

This chain links TRBV7-9 with TRBJ2-3, with TRBD2 identical over 11 bases. V was pared by 5 bases and J by 5 bases, with 6 bases of the junction left unmatched. CDR3 length: 15 amino acids. Per germline, CDR1 SEHNR and CDR2 FQNEAQ (reference sequence). CDR3 nucleotides: TGTGCCAGCAGCCCGGGACTAGCGGAGAAAGATACGCAGTATTTT. It yields the protein CASSPGLAEKDTQYF.

This clone turned up a few times. CDR3 in DNA: TGTGCCAGTAGTATGGAGGGGACCTATGGCTACACCTTC. Protein sequence: CASSMEGTYGYTF. The chain has TRBV19 and TRBJ1-2; perhaps TRBD1 as D (5 bases). Trimming shortened V by 3 bases and J by 4 bases, and 9 bases separated the two germline ends. CDR1 LNHDA and CDR2 SQIVND come from the germline V gene (reference sequence). CDR3 size: 13 residues. The full variable domain, completed using reference TRBV19 and TRBJ1-2, is DGGITQSPKYLFRKEGQNVTLSCEQNLNHDAMYWYRQDPGQGLRLIYYSQIVNDFQKGDIAEGYSVSREKKESFPLTVTSAQKNPTAFYLCASSMEGTYGYTFGSGTRLTVV.

The chain couples TRBV5-4 to TRBJ1-2, with D perhaps TRBD1 (5 bases). This CDR3 region has 17 residues. V was pared by 1 base and J by 2 bases, with 18 bases between. Germline-derived CDR1 and CDR2 are SGHNT and YYREEE (reference sequence). DNA of the CDR3: TGTGCCAGCAGCTTGTATTATGTCTCTGGGGCGAACTATGGCTACACCTTC. Its translation: CASSLYYVSGANYGYTF.

This chain uses TRBV7-2 with TRBJ2-7; 10 positions agree with TRBD2. The CDR3 has 15 residues. Germline loops: CDR1 SGHTA, CDR2 FQGNSA. V trimming: 5 bases; J trimming: 3 bases; junction bases outside the gene matches: 7. CDR3 residues: CASSGRGTSDYEQYF. The CDR3 region has the DNA TGTGCCAGCAGCGGCCGTGGGACTAGCGACTACGAGCAGTACTTC. The whole variable domain, filled in from reference TRBV7-2 and TRBJ2-7, reads GAGVSQSPSNKVTEKGKDVELRCDPISGHTALYWYRQSLGQGLEFLIYFQGNSAPDKSGLPSDRFSAERTGGSVSTLTIQRTQQEDSAVYLCASSGRGTSDYEQYFGPGTRLTVT.

CDR3 amino acids: CASGRGPANTGELFF. The CDR3 region has the DNA TGTGCCAGTGGCAGGGGGCCGGCGAACACCGGGGAGCTGTTTTTT. J is TRBJ2-2 and V is TRBV19, with TRBD1 matching over 8 bases. V lost 8 bases to trimming and J lost 0 bases; unmatched junction nucleotides: 5. The germline V gene encodes CDR1 LNHDA and CDR2 SQIVND (reference sequence). The CDR3 consists of 15 residues.

The chain links TRBV10-3 to TRBJ1-1; D may be TRBD1 (5 bases). Germline V lookup: CDR1 ENHRY, CDR2 SYGVKD. V lost 8 bases and J 1 base, leaving 11 bases between the germline ends. There are 13 residues in the CDR3. CDR3 region: CAIGDSANTEAFF. The DNA for the CDR3 is TGTGCCATCGGCGACAGCGCGAACACTGAAGCTTTCTTT.

The gene calls are TRBV7-2 and TRBJ1-6; no clear D gene. Germline V gives CDR1 SGHTA, CDR2 FQGNSA. The CDR3 runs to 15 residues. V was cut by 1 base and J by 8 bases, with 12 bases left in between. The CDR3 is CASSLGTGVYSPLHF. CDR3 nucleotide sequence: TGTGCCAGCAGCTTAGGGACCGGGGTCTATTCACCCCTCCACTTT.

The rearrangement uses TRBV5-6 and TRBJ2-1; unclear D gene. V was shortened by 0 bases and J by 4 bases, with 8 bases between the two germline ends. CDR1 is SGHDT, CDR2 YYEEEE, per germline. The CDR3 is 14 amino acids. The CDR3 bases are TGTGCCAGCAGCTTGGCAGGACGTTACAATGAGCAGTTCTTC. This codes for CASSLAGRYNEQFF.

V and J are TRBV2 and TRBJ2-3; D not resolved. Deletions cut 5 bases from V and 1 base from J, with 7 bases between. CDR1 is SNHLY, CDR2 FYNNEI, per germline. The CDR3 extends over 13 amino acids. The CDR3 bases are TGTGCCAGCAGTCAAGAGGGCACAGATACGCAGTATTTT. Translated, it gives CASSQEGTDTQYF.

The rearrangement joins TRBV7-9 to TRBJ2-4; D gene unclear. The CDR3 has 17 residues. The V end lost 1 base, the J end lost 0 bases, and 13 bases lay between the germline ends. Germline V CDR1 and CDR2: SEHNR, FQNEAQ (reference sequence). CDR3 coding DNA: TGTGCCAGCAGCTTAGTCTCTGACAATAAAGCCAAAAACATTCAGTACTTC. This gives the protein CASSLVSDNKAKNIQYF.

The CDR3 nucleotides read TGTGCCTGGAGGCGGACACCTATGAACACTGAAGCTTTCTTT. This codes for CAWRRTPMNTEAFF. V is TRBV30 and J is TRBJ1-1, with a weak D call TRBD1 (5 bases). CDR3 size: 14 residues. Germline V gene data show CDR1 as GTSNPN and CDR2 as SVGIG (reference sequence). V lost 3 bases, J lost 0 bases, and 11 bases lay in between.

This chain uses TRBV19 with TRBJ2-3; 9 bases map to TRBD2. This CDR3 contains 15 residues. CDR1 LNHDA and CDR2 SQIVND come from the germline V gene (reference sequence). After removal of 4 bases from V and 2 bases from J, the junction contained 4 bases not matched to a gene. The CDR3 sequence: CASSTIAGATDTQYF. The CDR3 DNA follows: TGTGCCAGTAGTACCATAGCGGGAGCCACAGATACGCAGTATTTT.